The 20 T cell receptor beta chains below were found in one sample sequenced in a study of cytomegalovirus exposure and HLA in healthy donors. It was with 60 Vbeta and 13 Jbeta primers that the PCR ran. TCRdb's copy holds only in-frame clones and misses some; the assay was immunoSEQ multiplex PCR. Of 200,000 to 250,000 clones listed, 80% to 85% were seen once; the top ten hold around 8.6%. Specimen: PBMCs. Receptors were obtained from a woman aged 55-70 years in good health and CMV-seropositive.

V gene TRBV19 combines with J gene TRBJ2-2; D is uncertain. The germline gives CDR1 LNHDA, CDR2 SQIVND (reference sequence). The ends were cut back, 9 bases at V and 2 bases at J, with 13 bases in the middle. This CDR3 contains 14 residues. The CDR3: CASNRRTNTGELFF. CDR3 in DNA: TGTGCCAGCAACAGACGCACTAACACCGGGGAGCTGTTTTTT.

This chain uses TRBV5-8 with TRBJ2-5; 10 bases fit TRBD2. J gave up 4 bases and V 0 bases, and 9 bases lay outside the gene matches. Germline-derived CDR1 and CDR2 are SGHTS and YDEGEE. The CDR3 has 17 amino acids. The CDR3 DNA reads TGTGCCAGCAGCTTGGGCCTAGCGGGAGTAATCGGAGAGACCCAGTACTTC. Translated: CASSLGLAGVIGETQYF.

The chain carries TRBV6-5 and TRBJ2-7, with a tentative D call TRBD1 (6 bases). Germline-derived CDR1 and CDR2 are MNHEY and SVGAGI. The CDR3 spans 13 residues. Trimming removed 5 bases at V and 7 bases at J, with 15 bases between. The CDR3 DNA reads as TGTGCCAGCAGTAGGGACACCACGGGTGAGCAGTACTTC. Translation gives CASSRDTTGEQYF.

This chain uses TRBV5-1 with TRBJ2-7, with 9 bases that match TRBD1. Unmatched junction bases numbered 4, after V lost 3 bases and J lost 3 bases. The CDR3 runs to 14 residues. Germline assignment: CDR1 SGHRS and CDR2 YFSETQ. Here the CDR3 reads CASSWTGEGYEQYF. As DNA, the CDR3 is TGCGCCAGCAGCTGGACAGGGGAGGGCTACGAGCAGTACTTC.

V gene TRBV11-2 combines with J gene TRBJ1-1; 10 nucleotides agree with TRBD1. Trimming cost V 5 bases and J 1 base; bases outside gene matches: 4. The V gene's germline CDR1 is SGHAT and CDR2 FQNNGV. The CDR3 runs to 15 residues. The chain's CDR3 is CASSPRTGGNTEAFF. The CDR3 nucleotides are TGTGCCAGCAGCCCCCGGACAGGGGGGAACACTGAAGCTTTCTTT.

As concerns this clone: Distinct nucleotide sequences in the sample also encode this CDR3. The chain combines TRBV7-3 with TRBJ2-7, with 12 bases lining up with TRBD2. Germline V gene sequence: CDR1 SGHTA, CDR2 FQGTGA. CDR3 length: 15 amino acids. V lost 5 bases, J lost 0 bases, and 2 bases stayed unmatched. The CDR3 DNA reads TGTGCCAGCAGCCTGACTAGCGGGAGCTCCTACGAGCAGTACTTC. Translating it yields CASSLTSGSSYEQYF.

This clone appeared a single time. The chain has TRBV11-2 and TRBJ2-7; D call uncertain. Germline CDR1 and CDR2: SGHAT and FQNNGV. V gave up 3 bases and J gave up 0 bases, with 9 bases separating them. The CDR3 has 14 amino acids. CDR3 amino acids: CASSLARPSYEQYF. CDR3 coding DNA: TGTGCCAGCAGCTTGGCCCGTCCCTCCTACGAGCAGTACTTC.

The chain is built from TRBV5-4 and TRBJ2-1; D perhaps matches TRBD2 (7 bases). The germline V gene has CDR1 SGHNT and CDR2 YYREEE (reference sequence). V was shortened by 4 bases and J by 4 bases, with 18 bases between the two germline ends. The CDR3 covers 16 residues. The CDR3 DNA follows: TGTGCCAGCAGCCCCGGACAGCGGGGATCATACAATGAGCAGTTCTTC. It is translated as CASSPGQRGSYNEQFF.

The CDR3 DNA is TGTGCCTGGAGGATGGGGCCCCAAGAGACCCAGTACTTC. Its translation is CAWRMGPQETQYF. V gene TRBV30 combines with J gene TRBJ2-5, with D tentatively TRBD1 (5 bases). Germline V gene lookup returns CDR1 GTSNPN and CDR2 SVGIG (reference sequence). V was pared by 3 bases and J by 1 base, with 9 bases between. This CDR3 has 13 amino acids.

The chain combines TRBV28 with TRBJ1-1, with D perhaps TRBD1 (6 bases). The CDR3 covers 13 residues. V lost 6 bases and J 1 base, leaving 9 bases between the germline ends. Germline CDR1 is MDHEN and CDR2 is SYDVKM. CDR3 DNA: TGTGCCAGCAGGACAGGCTCGAACACTGAAGCTTTCTTT. This encodes CASRTGSNTEAFF.

The chain links TRBV18 to TRBJ1-5; 8 bases align to TRBD1. This CDR3 has 19 amino acids. The germline V gene has CDR1 KGHSH and CDR2 LQKENI. V was pared by 6 bases and J by 0 bases, with 16 bases of the junction left unmatched. Written as DNA, the CDR3 is TGTGCCAGCTCCCCCGCCGCGCAGGGGGCCACCGGTAGCAATCAGCCCCAGCATTTT. Translation gives CASSPAAQGATGSNQPQHF. Full variable domain (missing parts from reference TRBV18 and TRBJ1-5): NAGVMQNPRHLVRRRGQEARLRCSPMKGHSHVYWYRQLPEEGLKFMVYLQKENIIDESGMPKERFSAEFPKEGPSILRIQQVVRGDSAAYFCASSPAAQGATGSNQPQHFGDGTRLSIL.

This clone was counted only a few times. The chain is built from TRBV10-3 and TRBJ1-5; possibly TRBD1 for D (5 bases). Trimming stripped 8 bases from V and 3 bases from J, with 14 bases between. Per germline, CDR1 ENHRY and CDR2 SYGVKD. This CDR3 comprises 14 residues. The CDR3 loop reads CAISPRGDNQPQHF. In DNA, the CDR3 is TGTGCCATCTCCCCACGGGGGGACAATCAGCCCCAGCATTTT.

The V gene is TRBV7-9, the J gene TRBJ2-7; TRBD1 might be the D (6 bases). The CDR3 loop spans 13 amino acids. Trimming pared 5 bases from V and 3 bases from J, leaving 11 bases between. Germline lookup yields CDR1 SEHNR and CDR2 FQNEAQ (reference sequence). CDR3 sequence (DNA): TGTGCCAGCAGCCCAACACAGGGCTACGAGCAGTACTTC. Residues: CASSPTQGYEQYF. Based on the CDR3 plus reference TRBV7-9 and TRBJ2-7, the full variable domain is DTGVSQNPRHKITKRGQNVTFRCDPISEHNRLYWYRQTLGQGPEFLTYFQNEAQLEKSRLLSDRFSAERPKGSFSTLEIQRTEQGDSAMYLCASSPTQGYEQYFGPGTRLTVT.

The V call is TRBV9, the J call TRBJ2-2; TRBD1 matches at 7 bases. This CDR3 has 16 amino acids. CDR1 is SGDLS and CDR2 is YYNGEE in the germline V gene. The ends lost 0 bases at V and 6 bases at J; junction bases unmatched: 8. CDR3 amino acids: CASSVGRGLFSGELFF. The CDR3 coding sequence is TGTGCCAGCAGCGTAGGTAGGGGGCTCTTTTCCGGGGAGCTGTTTTTT.

The chain carries TRBV7-9 and TRBJ1-2; TRBD1 might be the D (5 bases). CDR1 and CDR2 (germline): SEHNR, FQNEAQ (reference sequence). There are 12 residues in the CDR3. V was shortened by 5 bases and J by 4 bases, with 8 bases between the two germline ends. The CDR3 loop reads CASSPDSYGYTF. The CDR3 region has the DNA TGTGCCAGCAGCCCCGACAGCTATGGCTACACCTTC.

This clone was seen a single time. V gene TRBV18 combines with J gene TRBJ2-7, with D perhaps TRBD1 (6 bases). Trimming removed 2 bases at V and 2 bases at J, with 10 bases between. The CDR3 covers 14 residues. Looked up from germline, CDR1 is KGHSH and CDR2 is LQKENI. The CDR3 bases are TGTGCCAGCTCACCAGAACAGGGTCCCTACGAGCAGTACTTC. This encodes CASSPEQGPYEQYF.

The chain is built from TRBV18 and TRBJ2-4; TRBD2 matches 8 bases. V lost 3 bases and J lost 15; bases outside the gene matches: 16. Germline CDR1 KGHSH, CDR2 LQKENI. The CDR3 consists of 15 residues. The CDR3 region has the DNA TGTGCCAGCTCACCTGCCGGCGGGAGGCAGGGTTCGGGGTACTTC. This encodes CASSPAGGRQGSGYF.

The gene calls are TRBV14 and TRBJ2-5; weak D call: TRBD1 (5 bases). CDR3 length: 16 amino acids. CDR1 is SGHDN, CDR2 FVKESK, per germline. V was trimmed by 4 bases and J by 3 bases, leaving 18 bases between them. The CDR3 spells CASSRFQGIGKETQYF. The CDR3 bases are TGTGCCAGCAGCCGTTTCCAGGGAATCGGCAAAGAGACCCAGTACTTC.

V is TRBV30 and J is TRBJ2-5; 11 nucleotides line up with TRBD2. After removal of 0 bases from V and 4 bases from J, the junction contained 13 bases not matched to a gene. This CDR3 region has 18 residues. Per germline, CDR1 GTSNPN and CDR2 SVGIG (reference sequence). The CDR3 nucleotides read TGTGCCTGGAGTGTTCCCCCAGGCCTAGCGGGAGGATCAGAGACCCAGTACTTC. It translates to CAWSVPPGLAGGSETQYF.

CDR3 sequence reads: CASSTRQGLEAFF. The CDR3 nucleotides are TGTGCCAGCAGTACCCGACAGGGGCTTGAAGCTTTCTTT. The chain combines TRBV6-1 with TRBJ1-1, with 8 nucleotides matching TRBD1. The trim removed 5 bases at V and 7 bases at J, leaving 6 bases unmatched. Germline CDR1 and CDR2: MNHNS and SASEGT. The CDR3 totals 13 residues.